This entry is about one T cell receptor (beta chain). The method was immunoSEQ multiplex PCR; TCRdb's version includes in-frame clones alone and lacks a portion of them. The data show a few hundred thousand clones, roughly 87% seen once. The CDR3 loop spans 11 amino acids. The junction had 7 bases not matched to a gene; V was cut back by 7 bases and J by 13 bases. This record belongs to a study of blood T cell repertoires in COVID-19. Overall study: Spain, Italy and the United States supplied samples that represented acute and convalescent COVID-19.

The sequence derives from a woman in her 30s who had recovered from COVID-19. The rearrangement links TRBV12-3 or TRBV12-4 to TRBJ1-2; TRBD1 aligns across 9 bases. Sequencing used PBMCs or T cells enriched from blood (not recorded which). The CDR3 DNA reads as TGTGCCAGCACCCTGACAGGGGGTAGCACCTTC. It encodes CASTLTGGSTF.